This note documents a single T cell receptor beta chain sequence. This clone's antigen is unknown. Just one base apart from a much larger clone, this may be a read error. TCR CDR3 regions were amplified from genomic DNA by multiplex PCR using the deep immunoSEQ assay. Genomic DNA extracted from each cell subset was distributed evenly over all wells of several immunoSEQ 96-well plates, and each plate served as one replicate. For sorted subsets, around 200 ng genomic DNA, equal to about 30,000 T cell genomes, was loaded into each replicate PCR. The purified libraries were quantified using a Qubit 3.0 fluorometer, sized with a Bioanalyzer 2100, and then quantified again using the KAPA Library Quantification kit. A separate single-read 150-cycle Illumina NextSeq 550 flow cell was used to sequence each immunoSEQ 96-well plate. In the paper's pipeline: Because the immunoSEQ output held only junctional sequences and lacked quality scores, the filtering could not match the filtering applied to full-length reads. To assign V/J genes and CDR3, sequences were annotated using PyIR, a Python wrapper for IgBLAST v1.9, with IMGT germline references. Reads were filtered out if the reads had weak V/J assignments (E-value above 1e-6), no CDR3, stop codons, out-of-frame junctions, or ambiguous translated residues. V3J clonotypes were defined by identical inferred V gene, J gene, and CDR3 amino acid sequence. Percentage overlap between repertoires was computed as shared unique clonotypes divided by the size of the smaller repertoire. Repertoire richness was assessed with RTK rarefaction, the Chao1 estimator, and Recon v2.1 estimates of unobserved clonotypes. Generation probabilities for all TCRbeta clonotypes obtained by the gDNA method from a handful of donors were computed using OLGA. The source is immuneACCESS, and TCRdb retained only in-frame sequences with V and J called. Part of the clones is not carried over; for the studies checked, unresolved V genes explain less than half of this, and the remainder is unexplained. V, J and clone size were drawn from that table, and D and trimming were deduced from the DNA. Across this sample there are about 680,000 clones, with around three quarters seen only once. Roughly 2% of the sample is held by the ten biggest clonotypes.

The donors were healthy, HIV-negative adults with no recently reported acute infections or vaccinations. Only Caucasian adults living in Nashville, Tennessee, USA were represented among the donors. CD4+ T cells were enriched by magnetic negative selection; naive cells were then positively selected on CD45RA, and the negative fraction formed the memory subset. Blood was collected by leukapheresis, and PBMCs were isolated by Ficoll-Histopaque density gradient centrifugation and then cryopreserved in liquid nitrogen vapor phase. Purity and quantity of every magnetically sorted T cell population were checked by analytical flow cytometry. Genomic DNA was isolated from each sorted fraction and quantified by UV absorbance on a Nanodrop 2000c. The data are from a study of shared clonotypes between healthy human individuals (dated by TCRdb to 2018 to 2020). In terms of the full investigation: The cohort comprised two women and a few men aged 18 to 49 years. For each donor, three plates each were used for CD4 naive and CD4 memory, two plates were used for CD8 naive, and one plate was used for CD8 memory. To estimate repertoire size and how much clonotypes are shared between individuals, the study performed deep sequencing of blood TCR repertoires from a handful of healthy adults. Different laboratories and diverse techniques were used to prepare libraries and sequence TCR repertoires, to increase sequencing depth and limit assay-specific biases. Each donor's leukapheresis produced roughly between roughly 0.94 and 9.5 billion PBMCs. Study-wide conclusions, independent of this receptor: Even with the large sequencing depth, rarefaction of the sorted-subset datasets indicated that sequencing was incomplete. Sampling was limited to blood, and TCR repertoires in tissue likely differ from TCR repertoires in blood. Larger estimated clonotype richness was generally found for naive subsets than for memory subsets. Pairwise subsampling indicated that sequencing depth was expected to affect the degree of clonotype sharing among donors. Across a handful of donors, approximately 5% of naive CD4, around 3.5% of naive CD8, roughly 2.3% of memory CD4, and approximately 0.4% of memory CD8 clonotypes were shared. The genetic and exposure-history diversity represented was limited by the small number of donors. Clonotypes shared by all four sorted-subset donors showed higher generation probabilities than non-shared clonotypes.

The germline V gene sets CDR1 to SGHRS and CDR2 to YFSETQ. Taken from cysteine to phenylalanine, the CDR3 has 16 residues. Only the CDR3 portion is preserved as DNA: 48 bases, with reading frame beginning at the first base. For this chain, trimming is 4 bases at the V end and 0 bases at the J end, and the number of junction bases without a gene match is 5. Material for sequencing was memory CD4+ T cells sorted from blood. The cell subset or site label, read with the paper, signifies: CD45RA-negative fraction. The receptor comes from a woman in her thirties in good health. Here the chain combines TRBV5-1 and TRBJ2-3, with 10 middle bases fitting TRBD2. CDR3 sequence: CASSIGTSASTDTQYF. The DNA sequence is given as TGCGCCAGCAGCATCGGGACTAGCGCTAGCACAGATACGCAGTATTTT.